Listed below are T cell receptor beta chains from one sample, sequenced in a study of cytomegalovirus exposure and HLA in healthy donors. Sequenced by immunoSEQ multiplex PCR; TCRdb stores in-frame clones only, minus some. The repertoire holds 150,000 to 200,000 clones, with around 82% as singletons. Sample: PBMCs. Receptors were obtained from a man in his late teens or twenties in good health and CMV-seronegative. Each CDR3 is given with its conserved first and last residue. The D gene is left open where the match is weak. Part of the rows lack a size; the others show once, few, many or a class for expanded clones.

j_gene,abundance,d_gene,v_gene,CDR3nt,CDR3aa
TRBJ1-2,.,TRBD1,TRBV10-3,TGTGCCATCAACCATTTGGGACAGGGGATGGAGGGCTACACCTTC,CAINHLGQGMEGYTF
TRBJ2-7,.,.,TRBV11-2,TGTGCCAGCAGCGAAAATTCAGGGGCTGGCTACGAGCAGTACTTC,CASSENSGAGYEQYF
TRBJ1-3,.,.,TRBV10-3,TGTGCCATCAGTGAGTCGGACACAGGGAACACCATATATTTT,CAISESDTGNTIYF
TRBJ1-3,.,.,TRBV5-6,TGTGCCAGCAGCTTGGCTCCGGGTGTCTCTGGAAACACCATATATTTT,CASSLAPGVSGNTIYF
TRBJ1-4,.,.,TRBV4-3,TGCGCCAGCAGCCCAGGGCATGCAACTAATGAAAAACTGTTTTTT,CASSPGHATNEKLFF
TRBJ1-6,.,.,TRBV6-1,TGTGCCAGCAGTGGAATTCGGCTCTTCGGGGGGTCTAATTCACCCCTCCACTTT,CASSGIRLFGGSNSPLHF
TRBJ2-5,.,TRBD1,TRBV2,TGTGCCAGCAGCGAAGGACAGGGCGGGTGGGAGACCCAGTACTTC,CASSEGQGGWETQYF
TRBJ2-1,.,TRBD2,TRBV5-1,TGCGCCAGCAGCATTACTAGCGGGAACAATGAGCAGTTCTTC,CASSITSGNNEQFF
TRBJ2-5,.,TRBD1,TRBV28,TGTGCCAGCAGTCGTGGACAGGACTGGGAGACCCAGTACTTC,CASSRGQDWETQYF
TRBJ2-7,.,TRBD1,TRBV6-6,TGTGCCAGCAGCGGTGGACAGGGGGCTTGGGAGCAGTACTTC,CASSGGQGAWEQYF
TRBJ2-3,.,TRBD2,TRBV4-3,TGCGCCAGCAGCCCGTCGGCGGGAGAGACGGATACGCAGTATTTT,CASSPSAGETDTQYF
TRBJ2-3,.,.,TRBV4-3,TGCGCCAGCAGCCAAGGAGGATCGAGGGCCGCCACAGATACGCAGTATTTT,CASSQGGSRAATDTQYF
TRBJ1-1,.,.,TRBV2,TGTGCCAGCAGTTACGCTTCGGGTAACACTGAAGCTTTCTTT,CASSYASGNTEAFF
TRBJ2-1,.,TRBD2,TRBV29-1,TGCAGCGTCAGCGGGACCATCCGAAGTGAGCAGTTCTTC,CSVSGTIRSEQFF
TRBJ2-2,.,.,TRBV9,TGTGCCAGCAGCGTAGCACTTGCTTCAAGGGAGCTGTTTTTT,CASSVALASRELFF
TRBJ2-1,few,TRBD2,TRBV5-4,TGTGCCAGCAGCTTGGAGCGGGGGGGGAACCCCAATGAGCAGTTCTTC,CASSLERGGNPNEQFF
TRBJ2-1,.,TRBD1,TRBV4-3,TGCGCCAGCAGCCAATCATGGCAGGGACAGACCTACAATGAGCAGTTCTTC,CASSQSWQGQTYNEQFF
TRBJ1-1,.,TRBD1,TRBV19,TGTGCCAGTAGTACCCTCGGGGTCGGACAGGGGGGAACTGAAGCTTTCTTT,CASSTLGVGQGGTEAFF
TRBJ2-3,.,.,TRBV7-9,TGTGCCAGCAGCTTACGGGAACCCCGCACAGATACGCAGTATTTT,CASSLREPRTDTQYF
TRBJ2-7,once,TRBD2,TRBV27,TGTGCCAGCAGTTTATCCGGGACTAGCGGGAGATACGAGCAGTACTTC,CASSLSGTSGRYEQYF
TRBJ2-6,.,.,TRBV9,TGTGCCAGCAGCCCTACATTTGAACAGGGTCTTTACTCTGGGGCCAACGTCCTGACTTTC,CASSPTFEQGLYSGANVLTF
TRBJ2-7,.,.,TRBV7-2,TGTGCCAGCAGCCGCGGGACCTCCCGTGTTAGCGAGCAGTACTTC,CASSRGTSRVSEQYF
TRBJ1-2,.,.,TRBV30,TGTGCCTGGAGTGTCTCTCCTAACTATGGCTACACCTTC,CAWSVSPNYGYTF
TRBJ2-7,.,TRBD1,TRBV7-8,TGTGCCAGCAGCTTAGGGGACAGTCGCTACGAGCAGTACTTC,CASSLGDSRYEQYF
TRBJ1-2,.,TRBD1,TRBV28,TGTGCCAGCAGCATGAACCCCCGGGACAGGGGATCAAACGACGGCTACACCTTC,CASSMNPRDRGSNDGYTF
TRBJ1-1,few,.,TRBV27,TGTGCCAGCAGTTCTCCCCGGGTGGGAGGCACTGAAGCTTTCTTT,CASSSPRVGGTEAFF
TRBJ2-6,.,TRBD1,TRBV27,TGTGCCAGCAGGGACAGGTTAGCTGGGGCCAACGTCCTGACTTTC,CASRDRLAGANVLTF
TRBJ2-7,few,.,TRBV11-3,TGTGCCAGCAGCCTCATAGGCGGGGCCGAGCAGTACTTC,CASSLIGGAEQYF
TRBJ1-4,.,TRBD1,TRBV29-1,TGCAGCGTAAGGGGACAGGGGAATGAAAAACTGTTTTTT,CSVRGQGNEKLFF
TRBJ2-7,.,TRBD2,TRBV4-3,TGCGCCAGCAGCCGCCGGACTAGCGGGAGTAGGTACGAGCAGTACTTC,CASSRRTSGSRYEQYF
TRBJ2-7,.,.,TRBV11-2,TGTGCCAGCAGCTCCACTCGACAGGACCCCTACGAGCAGTACTTC,CASSSTRQDPYEQYF
TRBJ1-2,.,TRBD1,TRBV7-2,TGTGCCAGCAGCCCTAGACAGGGGGCGCGGGGCTACACCTTC,CASSPRQGARGYTF
TRBJ1-1,.,TRBD1,TRBV11-2,TGTGCCAGCAGCAACGAACCGAAGGGACAGCTAGAAGCTTTCTTT,CASSNEPKGQLEAFF
TRBJ1-1,few,.,TRBV4-2,TGTGCCAGCAGCCAAGATTTTCGGGTTTTAGGAGGGTCGGACACTGAAGCTTTCTTT,CASSQDFRVLGGSDTEAFF
TRBJ2-7,.,TRBD2,TRBV29-1,TGCAGCGTTGGAGTGGCTAGCGGGAGTTACGAGCAGTACTTC,CSVGVASGSYEQYF
TRBJ1-2,.,.,TRBV7-2,TGTGCCAGCAGCTTAGCTCAGGGGTTAGACGCTAACTATGGCTACACCTTC,CASSLAQGLDANYGYTF
TRBJ2-2,.,.,TRBV19,TGTGCCAGCAGCGGGCAGATGAACACCGGGGAGCTGTTTTTT,CASSGQMNTGELFF
TRBJ2-7,.,.,TRBV5-1,TGCGCCAGCAGACCGCCCGGGGGAAACTCCTACGAGCAGTACTTC,CASRPPGGNSYEQYF
TRBJ2-7,once,TRBD2,TRBV9,TGTGCCAGCAGCGTTCGGCGGGAGAGTTACGAGCAGTACTTC,CASSVRRESYEQYF
TRBJ1-5,.,.,TRBV4-1,TGCGCCAGCAGCCAATACTACAATCAGCCCCAGCATTTT,CASSQYYNQPQHF
TRBJ2-7,few,TRBD2,TRBV28,TGTGCCAGCAGCTTGGGAGGCCCGGGACTAGCGGGAGGTTACGAGCAGTACTTC,CASSLGGPGLAGGYEQYF
TRBJ2-1,.,TRBD2,TRBV19,TGTGCCAGTAGTACAGTAGCGGGGGGGAGCTACAATGAGCAGTTCTTC,CASSTVAGGSYNEQFF
TRBJ2-7,few,.,TRBV4-3,TGCGCCAGCAGCCAAGGCGGGGCCTACGAGCAGTACTTC,CASSQGGAYEQYF
TRBJ1-2,.,.,TRBV7-9,TGTGCCAGCAGCTTAGACAGGGTTGAAGGCTACACCTTC,CASSLDRVEGYTF
TRBJ2-5,.,TRBD2,TRBV11-3,TGTGCCAGCAGCTTAGGGGAGGGGCTGGAAGAGACCCAGTACTTC,CASSLGEGLEETQYF
TRBJ2-1,.,.,TRBV29-1,TGCTCCGGCGCTCGGGGTGCGAATGAGCAGTTCTTC,CSGARGANEQFF
TRBJ2-1,.,TRBD2,TRBV14,TGTGCCAGCACCTCAACGGGATCGGGACTAGCGGGAGTTTCGTATGAGCAGTTCTTC,CASTSTGSGLAGVSYEQFF
TRBJ1-2,.,TRBD1,TRBV28,TGTGCCAGCGGGGCCCAAACAGGGGACTATGGCTACACCTTC,CASGAQTGDYGYTF
TRBJ1-1,.,.,TRBV27,TGTGCCAGCAGTTTGCTAGGGGAGGGGACAGCTTTCTTT,CASSLLGEGTAFF
TRBJ2-2,few,TRBD1,TRBV6-5,TGTGCCAGCAGTTATGGCCCGGACAGGCCGGCCGGGGAGCTGTTTTTT,CASSYGPDRPAGELFF
TRBJ2-5,.,TRBD2,TRBV11-1,TGTGCCAGCAGCCTTGGGACTAGCGACTTAGAGACCCAGTACTTC,CASSLGTSDLETQYF
TRBJ1-2,once,.,TRBV9,TGTGCCAGCAACAGGGTCGGCTATGGCTACACCTTC,CASNRVGYGYTF
TRBJ2-7,.,.,TRBV10-3,TGTGCCATCAGTGAGTCTGATGAGGGCGAGCAGTACTTC,CAISESDEGEQYF
TRBJ2-2,once,TRBD2,TRBV11-3,TGTGCCAGCAGCTTAGGGAGCGGGAGGGCCTACACCGGGGAGCTGTTTTTT,CASSLGSGRAYTGELFF
TRBJ2-2,few,.,TRBV5-5,TGTGCCAGCGACTTGGCCTTACGGACACTCGCGAACACCGGGGAGCTGTTTTTT,CASDLALRTLANTGELFF
TRBJ2-1,.,.,TRBV7-2,TGTGCCAGCAGCCCGGCAGGGGGACTCTCCTACAATGAGCAGTTCTTC,CASSPAGGLSYNEQFF
TRBJ2-4,once,TRBD2,TRBV28,TGTGCCAGCAGTTTGAGAAGCGGGGGAGTCTACTTC,CASSLRSGGVYF
TRBJ2-7,.,TRBD2,TRBV5-1,TGCGCCAGCAGCTTGGGGACCAGGACTAGCGGGGCGTCTGGGCAGTACTTC,CASSLGTRTSGASGQYF
TRBJ2-7,.,TRBD2,TRBV6-5,TGTGCCAGCAGTAAGACTAGCGGGAGACCGTACGAGCAGTACTTC,CASSKTSGRPYEQYF